The subject of this entry is one T cell receptor beta chain. What it recognizes is unknown. Generated by immunoSEQ multiplex PCR, the TCRdb table keeps only in-frame clones and is missing some. The sample carries roughly 80,000 clones, around 78% recorded once. These data come from a study of T cell clones after liver transplantation. Findings and caveats of the study: Compared with third party-reactive sequences, donor-reactive ones declined more, independent of withdrawal success.

The clonotype originates from a human patient who received a liver transplant. The graft donor may account for some of the T cells. This sample comprised CD4+ T cells from blood, obtained at the 22-month timepoint.

CDR3 DNA sequence: TGTGCCAGCAGCTTGGGGCGGAATGAAAAACTGTTTTTT. This sequence encodes CASSLGRNEKLFF. The gene calls are TRBV5-4 and TRBJ1-4; D is unclear. With 0 bases removed from V and 5 bases from J, the gap between germline ends came to 5 bases. Germline V gene data show CDR1 as SGHNT and CDR2 as YYREEE (reference sequence). The CDR3 loop spans 13 amino acids.